This TCR beta chain was captured by sequencing in a study of blood T cells in healthy people across ages. From germline, CDR1 is MNHEY and CDR2 SMNVEV (reference sequence). Deletions cut 3 bases from V and 8 bases from J, with 13 bases between. CDR3 size: 13 residues. Combining a sample-barcoded 5' primer with a J-beta primer mix, a second PCR ran for 7 to 11 cycles. TCRdb re-analysed the 5' RACE reads in MiXCR, keeping a single row per CDR3 protein. The sample shows around 1,000,000 distinct CDR3 sequences, around two fifths of them seen only once. Aged roughly 6 to 95, donors were systemically healthy Caucasians from Russia.

The chain joins TRBV27 to TRBJ1-2; D is unclear. Sequences were obtained from blood. The sequence was collected from a man aged 18 to 35 in good health. The CDR3 coding sequence is TGTGCCAGCAGTTTGGGCGGTGTCATCGGCTACACCTTC. Protein: CASSLGGVIGYTF.